The next 24 T cell receptor beta chains were all read from a single sample in a study of blood T cell repertoires in COVID-19. Method: immunoSEQ multiplex PCR; TCRdb's copy keeps in-frame clones and lacks some. This sample has tens of thousands of clones; roughly 88% occur once, and the top ten carry 2.5% to 3%. Sequencing input: peripheral blood. The receptors were sampled from an elderly man with active or convalescent COVID-19.

This chain connects TRBV7-2 to TRBJ1-2; 7 nucleotides match TRBD1. CDR3 length equals 14 residues. V trimming: 6 bases; J trimming: 4 bases; junction bases outside the gene matches: 8. Germline-derived CDR1 and CDR2 are SGHTA and FQGNSA. As DNA, the CDR3 is TGTGCCAGCAGTCTACAGGGGAAGGTCTATGGCTACACCTTC. Translated: CASSLQGKVYGYTF.

This chain connects TRBV3-1 (or the pseudogene TRBV3-2) to TRBJ1-2, with unresolved D. Deletions cut 1 base from V and 1 base from J, with 7 bases between. Germline V gives CDR1 LGHDT, CDR2 YNNKEL (reference sequence). The CDR3 covers 14 residues. As DNA, the CDR3 is TGTGCCAGCAGCCAAGCCAGTGATAACTATGGCTACACCTTC. This gives the protein CASSQASDNYGYTF.

The chain combines TRBV5-5 with TRBJ2-5; 13 bases are shared with TRBD2. CDR1 and CDR2 (germline): SGHKS, YYEKEE (reference sequence). The CDR3 consists of 20 residues. Trimming at V came to 3 bases and at J to 1 base, leaving 15 bases not matched to a gene. CDR3 sequence (DNA): TGTGCCAGCAGCTACAGAAAACTAGCGGGAGGGCCTACTGGCCAAGAGACCCAGTACTTC. As protein: CASSYRKLAGGPTGQETQYF. The variable domain in full, with the rest retrieved from reference TRBV5-5 and TRBJ2-5, is DAGVTQSPTHLIKTRGQQVTLRCSPISGHKSVSWYQQVLGQGPQFIFQYYEKEERGRGNFPDRFSARQFPNYSSELNVNALLLGDSALYLCASSYRKLAGGPTGQETQYFGPGTRLLVL.

The chain recombines TRBV5-4 with TRBJ1-6, with TRBD1 identical over 8 bases. The trim removed 0 bases at V and 5 bases at J, leaving 7 bases unmatched. CDR1 and CDR2 (germline): SGHNT, YYREEE (reference sequence). The CDR3 contains 17 residues. For the CDR3, the DNA is TGTGCCAGCAGCTTGGCCTCGCAGGGGGCGAATAATTCACCCCTCCACTTT. Translated: CASSLASQGANNSPLHF.

V is TRBV11-2 and J is TRBJ1-1, with D perhaps TRBD1 (5 bases). V lost 3 bases to trimming and J lost 5 bases, with 13 bases between them. The CDR3 runs 14 residues. From germline, CDR1 is SGHAT and CDR2 FQNNGV. The CDR3 reads CASSFGREGTEAFF. In nucleotides, the CDR3 is TGTGCCAGCAGCTTTGGCAGGGAGGGGACTGAAGCTTTCTTT.

The chain has TRBV5-5 and TRBJ2-5; 9 bases align to TRBD2. Trimming removed 3 bases from V and 2 bases from J; junction bases left unmatched: 8. CDR3 length equals 16 residues. Germline lookup yields CDR1 SGHKS and CDR2 YYEKEE (reference sequence). CDR3 DNA: TGTGCCAGCAGCTCCAGCATGGCGGGGGGGCAAGAGACCCAGTACTTC. Translated: CASSSSMAGGQETQYF.

The V gene is TRBV19, the J gene TRBJ1-2; TRBD1 agrees at 8 bases. Germline lookup yields CDR1 LNHDA and CDR2 SQIVND (reference sequence). V shed 5 bases and J 5 bases; nucleotides not matched to a gene: 7. The CDR3 extends over 14 amino acids. CDR3 region: CASSGPGQEYGYTF. The DNA for the CDR3 is TGTGCCAGTAGTGGCCCGGGACAGGAGTATGGCTACACCTTC.

This clone was observed a single time. The chain has TRBV27 and TRBJ2-1; 15 bases are shared with TRBD2. CDR3 size: 15 residues. Germline trimming cut 6 bases from V and 8 bases from J; bases unmatched to any gene: 5. The germline CDR1 and CDR2 sequences are MNHEY and SMNVEV (reference sequence). CDR3 sequence (DNA): TGTGCCAGCAGCAGGACTAGCGGGGGGGCCTATGAGCAGTTCTTC. Translating gives CASSRTSGGAYEQFF.

This clone has more than one count but fewer than ten. The gene calls are TRBV15 and TRBJ2-5; 9 positions agree with TRBD2. The germline V gene encodes CDR1 LNHNV and CDR2 YYDKDF (reference sequence). The CDR3 is 15 residues long. Trimming took 5 bases from V and 4 from J; bases not matched to a gene: 8. The CDR3 DNA follows: TGTGCCACCAGCTTGCGGGGGGGCCGAGGAGAGACCCAGTACTTC. Its translation: CATSLRGGRGETQYF.

This clone was seen only once. This sequence joins TRBV10-3 and TRBJ2-7; D is possibly TRBD2 (6 bases). This CDR3 contains 15 residues. Germline CDR1 and CDR2: ENHRY and SYGVKD. The V end lost 2 bases, the J end lost 0 bases, and 11 bases lay between the germline ends. This CDR3 reads CAISESLARSYEQYF. In DNA form, the CDR3 reads TGTGCCATCAGTGAGAGTCTAGCGCGCTCCTACGAGCAGTACTTC.

This clone was observed a handful of times. The V call is TRBV28, the J call TRBJ1-3, with D possibly matching TRBD1 (5 bases). The CDR3 is 14 residues long. Trimming left V 6 bases short and J 4 bases short, with 13 bases between. Germline CDR1 and CDR2: MDHEN and SYDVKM. CDR3 protein: CASRSAGVGNTIYF. The CDR3 DNA reads as TGTGCCAGCAGATCCGCGGGGGTCGGAAACACCATATATTTT.

The chain is built from TRBV2 and TRBJ1-3, with 8 bases that match TRBD1. The CDR3 has 17 amino acids. The germline V gene encodes CDR1 SNHLY and CDR2 FYNNEI. With 4 bases clipped from V and 1 base from J, the junction kept 9 bases outside the gene matches. In DNA, the CDR3 is TGTGCCAGCAGTGCTGACAGGGGATACGGGTCTGGAAACACCATATATTTT. This encodes CASSADRGYGSGNTIYF.

The chain recombines TRBV5-1 with TRBJ2-1, with D maybe TRBD2 (6 bases). Germline-derived CDR1 and CDR2 are SGHRS and YFSETQ. This CDR3 region has 16 residues. The germline V and J ends were trimmed by 0 bases and 4 bases, with 14 bases remaining between them. DNA of the CDR3: TGCGCCAGCAGCTTGGCGGGCAGGAGCGGGTACAATGAGCAGTTCTTC. Translation gives CASSLAGRSGYNEQFF. The full variable domain, in which reference TRBV5-1 and TRBJ2-1 provide the parts outside the CDR3, is KAGVTQTPRYLIKTRGQQVTLSCSPISGHRSVSWYQQTPGQGLQFLFEYFSETQRNKGNFPGRFSGRQFSNSRSEMNVSTLELGDSALYLCASSLAGRSGYNEQFFGPGTRLTVL.

Regarding this clone: No conserved phenylalanine or tryptophan ends this CDR3, so it is likely a read error. No DNA is shown, since the ends of the CDR3 on it are uncertain; the CDR3 is the one TCRdb lists. The chain couples TRBV10-1 to TRBJ1-4. Including both end residues, the CDR3 is 8 amino acids long. Germline assignment: CDR1 WNHNN and CDR2 SYGVQD (reference sequence). The CDR3 here is CASRVKAV.

The gene calls are TRBV5-6 and TRBJ2-2; D is possibly TRBD1 (5 bases). V shed 0 bases and J shed 6 bases, with 12 bases lying between them. This CDR3 has 15 residues. Germline loops: CDR1 SGHDT, CDR2 YYEEEE. CDR3 in DNA: TGTGCCAGCAGCTTGGTGCAGGGTATCGCCGGGGAGCTGTTTTTT. Translating it yields CASSLVQGIAGELFF.

The J gene is TRBJ2-1, the V gene TRBV7-6, with 8 bases that match TRBD1. The CDR3 is made up of 14 amino acids. Trimming removed 5 bases from V and 4 bases from J; junction bases left unmatched: 4. Germline V gene lookup returns CDR1 SGHVS and CDR2 FNYEAQ. CDR3 DNA: TGTGCCAGCAGCAGCCGGACAGGGTACAATGAGCAGTTCTTC. Residues: CASSSRTGYNEQFF.

This chain joins TRBV5-8 and TRBJ1-3; TRBD1 aligns across 8 bases. Germline V gene data show CDR1 as SGHTS and CDR2 as YDEGEE. Trimming at V came to 4 bases and at J to 0 bases, leaving 6 bases not matched to a gene. This CDR3 spans 16 amino acids. The CDR3 here is CASSHRDRSSGNTIYF. The CDR3 coding sequence is TGTGCCAGCAGCCACCGGGACAGGAGCTCTGGAAACACCATATATTTT.

V and J are TRBV2 and TRBJ2-5; D is unclear. The CDR3 consists of 14 residues. CDR1 and CDR2 from the germline V gene are SNHLY and FYNNEI. V lost 4 bases, J lost 4 bases, and 13 bases lay in between. The CDR3 spells CASSAGSSAETQYF. Written as DNA, the CDR3 is TGTGCCAGCAGTGCGGGTTCATCAGCAGAGACCCAGTACTTC. The whole variable domain, remainder taken from reference TRBV2 and TRBJ2-5, is EPEVTQTPSHQVTQMGQEVILRCVPISNHLYFYWYRQILGQKVEFLVSFYNNEISEKSEIFDDQFSVERPDGSNFTLKIRSTKLEDSAMYFCASSAGSSAETQYFGPGTRLLVL.

As concerns this clone: A junction boundary mismatches the germline segment, possibly from a read error. The rearrangement links TRBV4-1 to TRBJ1-1; 8 nucleotides align to TRBD1. Germline V gene sequence: CDR1 MGHRA, CDR2 YSYEKL. The CDR3 has 14 residues. The CDR3 region has the DNA TGCGCCAGCAGGCGGGACAGGCGGAACGCTGAAGCTTTCTTT. Translated: CASRRDRRNAEAFF.

V and J are TRBV2 and TRBJ2-7; 10 nucleotides line up with TRBD2. Germline V gene data show CDR1 as SNHLY and CDR2 as FYNNEI. The ends lost 10 bases at V and 0 bases at J; junction bases unmatched: 9. The CDR3 has 15 amino acids. The CDR3 nucleotides are TGTGCCACTTCCCCCCTAGCGGGGGACTCCTACGAGCAGTACTTC. Its translation: CATSPLAGDSYEQYF.

The J gene is TRBJ1-6, the V gene TRBV12-3 or TRBV12-4; 8 nucleotides agree with TRBD1. V was pared by 6 bases and J by 17 bases, with 9 bases of the junction left unmatched. The CDR3 extends over 12 amino acids. The DNA for the CDR3 is TGTGCCAGCAGCGCCCCGGACAGGGTCTTCCACTTT. Its protein is CASSAPDRVFHF.

V gene TRBV6-6 combines with J gene TRBJ2-1, with D maybe TRBD2 (7 bases). This CDR3 has 13 residues. Germline V lookup: CDR1 MNHNY, CDR2 SVGAGI (reference sequence). With 4 bases removed from V and 5 bases from J, the gap between germline ends came to 9 bases. The CDR3 region is CASSWGGNNEQFF. For the CDR3, the DNA is TGTGCCAGCAGTTGGGGGGGCAACAATGAGCAGTTCTTC.

In its sample, this clone was seen once. The chain combines TRBV6-5 with TRBJ2-7; possible D gene TRBD1, 5 bases. The CDR3 has 14 amino acids. Germline-derived CDR1 and CDR2 are MNHEY and SVGAGI. Trimming removed 6 bases from V and 3 bases from J, with 15 bases in between. The CDR3 nucleotides are TGTGCCAGCAGGATGACAGCCGCCCTCTACGAGCAGTACTTC. As protein: CASRMTAALYEQYF.

CDR3 residues: CASSVSPGGNNEQFF. CDR3 sequence (DNA): TGCGCCAGCAGTGTGAGTCCGGGAGGAAACAATGAGCAGTTCTTC. The chain combines TRBV10-1 with TRBJ2-1, with 7 nucleotides matching TRBD2. Germline-derived CDR1 and CDR2 are WNHNN and SYGVQD (reference sequence). The length of the CDR3 is 15 residues. V lost 4 bases, J lost 5 bases, and 8 bases stayed unmatched.